These 19 T cell receptor beta chains were sequenced from one sample in a study of vaccination effects on CD4 cells after COVID-19. The data were produced by immunoSEQ multiplex PCR, yet TCRdb's version contains in-frame clones alone and is incomplete. The sample has tens of thousands of clones; approximately 79% are singletons. The antigens these receptors bind are not known. In the ViraFEST assay, antigen-specific CD4+ clonotypes were identified by expansion after peptide-pool stimulation. After around nine days in culture, the CD4+ T cells were isolated. Participants received two doses of either the BNT162b2 or mRNA-1273 vaccine. Source: CD4+ T cells from PBMCs cultured with SARS-CoV-2 spike peptides, taken after COVID-19 vaccination. All receptors come from a human donor who received a COVID-19 vaccine. Some clones in this sample may be carry-over from other donors' samples.

V gene TRBV6-2 or TRBV6-3 combines with J gene TRBJ2-2, with 7 bases identical to TRBD1. The junction had 12 bases not matched to a gene; V was cut back by 5 bases and J by 9 bases. The germline V gene encodes CDR1 MNHEY and CDR2 SVGEGT. The CDR3 extends over 15 amino acids. CDR3 sequence: CASSPLTGKGRELFF. The CDR3 DNA is TGTGCCAGCAGTCCGCTGACAGGGAAGGGCCGGGAGCTGTTTTTT.

The chain uses TRBV4-3 and TRBJ1-4, with 11 bases lining up with TRBD1. V was clipped by 1 base and J by 1 base; unmatched bases: 5. The germline gives CDR1 LGHNA, CDR2 YSLEER. The CDR3 is 18 amino acids. The CDR3 spells CASSQGTGGLGTNEKLFF. CDR3 sequence (DNA): TGCGCCAGCAGCCAAGGGACAGGGGGCCTGGGAACTAATGAAAAACTGTTTTTT.

This chain joins TRBV7-2 and TRBJ2-7; possible D gene TRBD2, 5 bases. Germline loops: CDR1 SGHTA, CDR2 FQGNSA. Trimming removed 4 bases at V and 9 bases at J, with 16 bases between. The CDR3 covers 13 residues. The CDR3 DNA reads TGTGCCAGCAGCTCCTATCGTCGGGAAGTGCAGTACGTC. It translates to CASSSYRREVQYV.

This chain connects TRBV28 to TRBJ1-2; a weak D match, TRBD1 (5 bases). The CDR3 length is 14 residues. Germline V gives CDR1 MDHEN, CDR2 SYDVKM. Trimming removed 5 bases at V and 2 bases at J, with 12 bases between. DNA of the CDR3: TGTGCCAGCAGTCCCAGGACAATGAACTATGGCTACACCTTC. It specifies CASSPRTMNYGYTF.

This clone is categorized as medium-sized. The chain employs TRBV24-1 and TRBJ2-5; 14 nucleotides agree with TRBD2. CDR1 and CDR2 (germline): KGHDR, SFDVKD. After removal of 4 bases from V and 4 bases from J, the junction contained 4 bases not matched to a gene. The CDR3 contains 16 residues. In nucleotides, the CDR3 is TGTGCCACCAGTGAGACTAGCGGGGGGGCTTCAGAGACCCAGTACTTC. As protein: CATSETSGGASETQYF.

This clone was found once. This chain uses TRBV25-1 with TRBJ1-1, with 10 bases that match TRBD1. The CDR3 has 16 residues. Germline assignment: CDR1 MGHDK and CDR2 SYGVNS. The trim removed 3 bases at V and 4 bases at J, leaving 8 bases unmatched. This chain's CDR3 is CASSDRTRTGGTEAFF. CDR3 coding DNA: TGTGCCAGCAGTGACCGAACCCGGACAGGGGGCACTGAAGCTTTCTTT.

V gene TRBV7-2 combines with J gene TRBJ2-2, with 7 bases that match TRBD1. From germline, CDR1 is SGHTA and CDR2 FQGNSA. Trimming removed 4 bases from V and 6 bases from J; junction bases left unmatched: 5. The CDR3 contains 14 residues. CDR3 residues: CASSSQGRAGELFF. CDR3 nucleotide sequence: TGTGCCAGCAGCTCACAGGGGCGAGCCGGGGAGCTGTTTTTT. The entire variable domain, with the rest obtained from reference TRBV7-2 and TRBJ2-2, is as follows: GAGVSQSPSNKVTEKGKDVELRCDPISGHTALYWYRQSLGQGLEFLIYFQGNSAPDKSGLPSDRFSAERTGGSVSTLTIQRTQQEDSAVYLCASSSQGRAGELFFGEGSRLTVL.

This clone is classed as medium-sized. J is TRBJ2-3 and V is TRBV5-1, with 9 bases that match TRBD1. V lost 4 bases to trimming and J lost 4 bases; unmatched junction nucleotides: 7. This CDR3 is built from 15 residues. Germline CDR1 is SGHRS and CDR2 is YFSETQ. Here the CDR3 DNA reads TGCGCCAGCAGCGGCCCGACAGGGGGAGCAGATACGCAGTATTTT. Its translation: CASSGPTGGADTQYF.

This sequence joins TRBV4-3 and TRBJ1-1; D is ambiguous. This CDR3 region has 14 residues. The germline V gene encodes CDR1 LGHNA and CDR2 YSLEER. The germline V and J ends were trimmed by 1 base and 7 bases, with 13 bases remaining between them. As DNA, the CDR3 is TGCGCCAGCAGCCAAGTAGAGGACGGACGTGAAGCTTTCTTT. Its protein is CASSQVEDGREAFF.

This chain connects TRBV20-1 to TRBJ2-3; the D is unclear. V shed 6 bases and J shed 5 bases, with 9 bases lying between them. The germline V gene has CDR1 DFQATT and CDR2 SNEGSKA (reference sequence). This CDR3 contains 11 residues. This chain's CDR3 is CSASLRDTQYF. In DNA, the CDR3 is TGCAGTGCCTCACTTCGAGATACGCAGTATTTT.

The chain combines TRBV5-1 with TRBJ1-5, with D perhaps matching TRBD1 (6 bases). V lost 4 bases to trimming and J lost 7 bases, with 15 bases between them. CDR3 length equals 14 residues. Germline values: CDR1 SGHRS, CDR2 YFSETQ. Here the CDR3 reads CASSPRGGKQPQHF. The CDR3 DNA is TGCGCCAGCAGCCCGCGAGGGGGGAAACAGCCCCAGCATTTT. Based on the CDR3 plus reference TRBV5-1 and TRBJ1-5, the full variable domain is KAGVTQTPRYLIKTRGQQVTLSCSPISGHRSVSWYQQTPGQGLQFLFEYFSETQRNKGNFPGRFSGRQFSNSRSEMNVSTLELGDSALYLCASSPRGGKQPQHFGDGTRLSIL.

The V call is TRBV19, the J call TRBJ2-3, with 7 bases identical to TRBD1. The CDR3 extends over 14 amino acids. V shed 5 bases, J shed 8 bases, and the junction held 10 bases outside the gene matches. The V gene's germline CDR1 is LNHDA and CDR2 SQIVND (reference sequence). CDR3 sequence: CASSPGTAVGTQYF. The CDR3 DNA sequence: TGTGCCAGTAGTCCCGGGACAGCCGTCGGTACGCAGTATTTT.

The chain recombines TRBV6-5 with TRBJ1-2; no definite D call. The CDR3 length is 16 residues. Germline V gene data show CDR1 as MNHEY and CDR2 as SVGAGI. V lost 4 bases and J 2 bases, leaving 17 bases between the germline ends. CDR3 in DNA: TGTGCCAGCAGTTCTCGACACTCCGGGTCGAACTATGGCTACACCTTC. This encodes CASSSRHSGSNYGYTF.

This clone turned up a few times. The rearrangement joins TRBV27 to TRBJ2-2; D remains ambiguous. Trimming stripped 4 bases from V and 0 bases from J, with 12 bases between. The CDR3 is 16 amino acids. The germline V gene encodes CDR1 MNHEY and CDR2 SMNVEV (reference sequence). Here the CDR3 reads CASSSRRRPNTGELFF. The DNA of the CDR3 is TGTGCCAGCAGTTCCCGTCGGAGACCGAACACCGGGGAGCTGTTTTTT.

The V call is TRBV3-1 (or the pseudogene TRBV3-2), the J call TRBJ2-1, with 14 bases identical to TRBD2. CDR1 is LGHDT and CDR2 is YNNKEL in the germline V gene (reference sequence). The CDR3 totals 15 residues. V lost 4 bases and J lost 14; bases outside the gene matches: 10. The CDR3 bases are TGTGCCAGCAGCCTTGGGGGGACTAGCGGGGGCACGGAGTTCTTC. The encoded protein is CASSLGGTSGGTEFF.

This chain links TRBV5-8 with TRBJ1-4; the match to TRBD1 covers 8 bases. Germline CDR1 reads SGHTS; CDR2 reads YDEGEE. There are 14 residues in the CDR3. Germline trimming cut 4 bases from V and 8 bases from J; bases unmatched to any gene: 7. DNA of the CDR3: TGTGCCAGCAGCCTCGGACAGGGTGGGGAAAAACTGTTTTTT. This encodes CASSLGQGGEKLFF.

As to this clone: The junction shows a germline mismatch at one end, possibly a read error. The rearrangement links TRBV7-8 to TRBJ1-3; no definite D call. CDR3 size: 14 residues. Looked up from germline, CDR1 is SGHVS and CDR2 is FQNEAQ. In nucleotides, the CDR3 is TGTGCCAGCAGCCCAGTCCGGGCTGGAGACACCATATATTTT. This sequence encodes CASSPVRAGDTIYF.

This clone was recorded once. This sequence joins TRBV6-1 and TRBJ2-3; the match to TRBD2 covers 7 bases. V trimming: 2 bases; J trimming: 9 bases; junction bases outside the gene matches: 5. The CDR3 is 13 amino acids. Germline assignment: CDR1 MNHNS and CDR2 SASEGT. This chain's CDR3 is CASSEREGSTQYF. The CDR3 nucleotides read TGTGCCAGCAGTGAAAGGGAGGGAAGCACGCAGTATTTT.

The gene calls are TRBV10-3 and TRBJ1-1; weak D call: TRBD1 (5 bases). The CDR3 consists of 13 residues. Germline lookup yields CDR1 ENHRY and CDR2 SYGVKD. V lost 0 bases and J 7 bases, leaving 9 bases between the germline ends. The CDR3 DNA is TGTGCCATCAGTGAGTCGTTCGGACATGAAGCTTTCTTT. It specifies CAISESFGHEAFF.